One and the same sample provided the 23 T cell receptor beta chains below, sequenced in a study of blood T cell repertoires in COVID-19. The method was immunoSEQ multiplex PCR; TCRdb's version includes in-frame clones alone and lacks a portion of them. The sample carries 300,000 to 450,000 clones, more than 70% recorded once. Material: peripheral blood. The receptors here all came from a woman between 25 and 40 years old with COVID-19, enrolled during active disease.

The CDR3 region has the DNA TGTGCCAGCAGCTTACAAGGGGGGGGAAACACCGGGGAGCTGTTTTTT. Translating it yields CASSLQGGGNTGELFF. V is TRBV7-2 and J is TRBJ2-2; perhaps TRBD2 as D (7 bases). The germline V gene has CDR1 SGHTA and CDR2 FQGNSA. The CDR3 has 16 residues. The germline V and J ends were trimmed by 2 bases and 2 bases, with 12 bases remaining between them.

J is TRBJ2-7 and V is TRBV27; TRBD2 aligns across 7 bases. Trimming took 3 bases from V and 3 from J; bases not matched to a gene: 2. Germline lookup yields CDR1 MNHEY and CDR2 SMNVEV (reference sequence). This CDR3 region has 13 residues. The CDR3 loop reads CASSFGEGYEQYF. CDR3 sequence (DNA): TGTGCCAGCAGTTTTGGGGAGGGCTACGAGCAGTACTTC.

The chain carries TRBV5-8 and TRBJ1-6, with D unclear. The CDR3 has 16 residues. Germline CDR1 is SGHTS and CDR2 is YDEGEE. Trimming removed 2 bases at V and 9 bases at J, with 18 bases between. In nucleotides, the CDR3 is TGTGCCAGCAGCTTTGGCAGGCCCGTGGGTTCTTCACCCCTCCACTTT. Its protein is CASSFGRPVGSSPLHF. The whole variable domain, remainder taken from reference TRBV5-8 and TRBJ1-6, is EAGVTQSPTHLIKTRGQQATLRCSPISGHTSVYWYQQALGLGLQFLLWYDEGEERNRGNFPPRFSGRQFPNYSSELNVNALELEDSALYLCASSFGRPVGSSPLHFGNGTRLTVT.

The J gene is TRBJ2-3, the V gene TRBV19; TRBD2 agrees at 13 bases. This CDR3 region has 16 residues. Losses at the gene ends were 5 bases for V and 6 bases for J; bases not matched to a gene: 8. CDR1 and CDR2 (germline): LNHDA, SQIVND (reference sequence). CDR3 region: CASSLLAGGPGDTQYF. The CDR3 DNA sequence: TGTGCCAGTAGTCTACTAGCGGGGGGGCCGGGGGATACGCAGTATTTT.

The rearrangement joins TRBV24-1 to TRBJ2-1, with D uncertain. The CDR3 length is 14 residues. Between the trimmed V and J ends, which lost 0 bases and 6 bases, there was a span of 8 bases. Germline loops: CDR1 KGHDR, CDR2 SFDVKD. CDR3 loop: CATSDLWQSNEQFF. In DNA form, the CDR3 reads TGTGCCACCAGTGATTTGTGGCAATCCAATGAGCAGTTCTTC.

This sequence joins TRBV10-2 and TRBJ2-1, with D possibly matching TRBD1 (5 bases). Trimming removed 5 bases from V and 8 bases from J, with 16 bases in between. The CDR3 covers 14 residues. Germline V gene lookup returns CDR1 WSHSY and CDR2 SAAADI. For the CDR3, the DNA is TGCGCCAGCAGTAGGGTGAGGCAGGGCGATGAGCAGTTCTTC. It is translated as CASSRVRQGDEQFF.

This sequence joins TRBV6-5 and TRBJ2-5, with 9 bases lining up with TRBD2. Germline assignment: CDR1 MNHEY and CDR2 SVGAGI. Trimming took 0 bases from V and 1 from J; bases not matched to a gene: 3. CDR3 length equals 16 residues. In nucleotides, the CDR3 is TGTGCCAGCAGTTACTCCGGCGGGGGGGCCCAAGAGACCCAGTACTTC. The encoded protein is CASSYSGGGAQETQYF.

V is TRBV7-6 and J is TRBJ2-5; D might be TRBD1 (6 bases). The germline V gene encodes CDR1 SGHVS and CDR2 FNYEAQ. The CDR3 runs to 11 residues. The V end lost 1 base, the J end lost 9 bases, and 6 bases lay between the germline ends. The CDR3 DNA follows: TGTGCCAGCAGCTTAGAGGGGGCCCAGTACTTC. This gives the protein CASSLEGAQYF.

This chain joins TRBV6-2 or TRBV6-3 and TRBJ2-3; weak D call: TRBD1 (5 bases). Germline V gene data show CDR1 as MNHEY and CDR2 as SVGEGT. Trimming removed 2 bases from V and 2 bases from J, with 20 bases in between. The CDR3 has 18 residues. CDR3 amino acids: CASSYHLYPDSPTDTQYF. The CDR3 DNA reads as TGTGCCAGCAGTTACCACCTTTACCCCGACAGTCCCACAGATACGCAGTATTTT.

This chain links TRBV5-8 with TRBJ2-3; D not resolved. V dropped 0 bases and J dropped 4 bases, with 9 bases sitting between them. Germline-derived CDR1 and CDR2 are SGHTS and YDEGEE. The length of the CDR3 is 14 residues. This CDR3 reads CASSLGRMADTQYF. The CDR3 DNA reads as TGTGCCAGCAGCTTGGGCAGGATGGCAGATACGCAGTATTTT.

The chain couples TRBV12-5 to TRBJ2-7, with 9 positions matching TRBD2. This CDR3 has 23 residues. V lost 7 bases and J lost 4; bases outside the gene matches: 35. CDR1 is LGHNT, CDR2 FRNRAP, per germline. The CDR3 sequence is CASATNPFAGPRRVAGVGYEQYV. The CDR3, as DNA: TGTGCTAGTGCCACAAACCCCTTCGCCGGGCCCAGAAGAGTAGCGGGAGTAGGGTACGAGCAGTACGTC.

This sequence joins TRBV5-5 and TRBJ2-2; 7 bases agree with TRBD2. CDR3 length: 14 amino acids. Trimming at V came to 2 bases and at J to 5 bases, leaving 3 bases not matched to a gene. Germline V gene data show CDR1 as SGHKS and CDR2 as YYEKEE (reference sequence). In DNA, the CDR3 is TGTGCCAGCAGCTTTCAGGGAGGGACCGGGGAGCTGTTTTTT. Protein: CASSFQGGTGELFF.

The J gene is TRBJ2-7, the V gene TRBV7-2; a weak D match, TRBD2 (7 bases). The germline gives CDR1 SGHTA, CDR2 FQGNSA. Between the trimmed V and J ends, which lost 5 bases and 3 bases, there was a span of 17 bases. The CDR3 covers 15 residues. CDR3 nucleotide sequence: TGTGCCAGCAGCCCCGACGGGGGGCTCGGCTACGAGCAGTACTTC. It translates to CASSPDGGLGYEQYF.

The V call is TRBV9, the J call TRBJ2-1, with TRBD2 identical over 11 bases. The V gene end was trimmed by 0 bases and the J gene end by 6 bases; junction bases not matched to a gene: 5. This CDR3 region has 16 residues. CDR1 and CDR2 (germline): SGDLS, YYNGEE. CDR3 residues: CASSVARTSGGNEQFF. CDR3 coding DNA: TGTGCCAGCAGCGTAGCCCGAACTAGCGGGGGCAATGAGCAGTTCTTC.

This sequence joins TRBV29-1 and TRBJ2-7, with 9 bases fitting TRBD1. This CDR3 comprises 13 residues. Germline CDR1 reads SQVTM; CDR2 reads ANQGSEA. After removal of 5 bases from V and 7 bases from J, the junction contained 9 bases not matched to a gene. CDR3 DNA sequence: TGCAGCGTTCGTGTCACAGGGGGCCGTGAGCAGTACTTC. This codes for CSVRVTGGREQYF.

The rearrangement joins TRBV3-1 (or the pseudogene TRBV3-2) to TRBJ2-7; no clear D. The V end lost 1 base, the J end lost 4 bases, and 2 bases lay between the germline ends. The CDR3 extends over 11 amino acids. Looked up from germline, CDR1 is LGHDT and CDR2 is YNNKEL (reference sequence). This CDR3 is CASSQAYEQYF. DNA of the CDR3: TGTGCCAGCAGCCAAGCGTACGAGCAGTACTTC.

J is TRBJ1-1 and V is TRBV10-3; tentative D call: TRBD1 (6 bases). Per the germline V gene, CDR1 is ENHRY and CDR2 is SYGVKD. The V end lost 2 bases, the J end lost 0 bases, and 10 bases lay between the germline ends. The CDR3 spans 15 residues. CDR3 bases: TGTGCCATCAGTGAGGGACAGATATTGAACACTGAAGCTTTCTTT. Translating gives CAISEGQILNTEAFF.

The genes are TRBV5-5 and TRBJ1-4; D ambiguous. The V and J ends lost 2 bases and 2 bases respectively, with 10 bases between them. This CDR3 has 15 amino acids. Germline-derived CDR1 and CDR2 are SGHKS and YYEKEE (reference sequence). The chain's CDR3 is CASSFLGVTNEKLFF. The CDR3 DNA is TGTGCCAGCAGCTTTCTCGGGGTGACTAATGAAAAACTGTTTTTT.

This chain uses TRBV18 with TRBJ2-7, with 8 bases aligning to TRBD1. CDR1 and CDR2 from the germline V gene are KGHSH and LQKENI. The CDR3 is 14 residues long. DNA of the CDR3: TGTGCCAGCTCACCCATGACAGGGGTCGGGGCCGTATCCGTC. It yields the protein CASSPMTGVGAVSV.

The CDR3 here is CASSRGFGVGNSPLHF. The DNA of the CDR3 is TGTGCCAGCAGTCGCGGATTCGGCGTAGGAAATTCACCCCTCCACTTT. This rearrangement joins TRBV28 to TRBJ1-6, with unresolved D. Germline V CDR1 and CDR2: MDHEN, SYDVKM. Trimming shortened V by 5 bases and J by 7 bases, and 18 bases separated the two germline ends. The CDR3 loop spans 16 amino acids.

The rearrangement joins TRBV6-6 to TRBJ1-4; 9 nucleotides agree with TRBD1. This CDR3 contains 16 residues. Germline CDR1 and CDR2: MNHNY and SVGAGI (reference sequence). With V trimmed by 2 bases and J by 6 bases, 7 bases remained unmatched. The DNA for the CDR3 is TGTGCCAGCAGTTACCCGCCGGGACAGGGTGATGAAAAACTGTTTTTT. This codes for CASSYPPGQGDEKLFF.

This chain joins TRBV2 and TRBJ1-5, with 9 bases lining up with TRBD1. V shed 5 bases, J shed 6 bases, and the junction held 8 bases outside the gene matches. The CDR3 contains 15 residues. Germline V gene sequence: CDR1 SNHLY, CDR2 FYNNEI. The DNA of the CDR3 is TGTGCCAGCAGTCCAACAGGGGGCAGAGGTCAGCCCCAGCATTTT. It encodes CASSPTGGRGQPQHF.

The rearrangement links TRBV7-2 to TRBJ2-1, with 14 bases aligning to TRBD2. The CDR3 contains 15 residues. The ends lost 4 bases at V and 8 bases at J; junction bases unmatched: 4. Germline V gene sequence: CDR1 SGHTA, CDR2 FQGNSA. CDR3 DNA sequence: TGTGCCAGCAGCTGGACGACTAGCGGGGGGGATGAGCAGTTCTTC. It codes for CASSWTTSGGDEQFF. The full variable domain, with the rest looked up from reference TRBV7-2 and TRBJ2-1, is GAGVSQSPSNKVTEKGKDVELRCDPISGHTALYWYRQSLGQGLEFLIYFQGNSAPDKSGLPSDRFSAERTGGSVSTLTIQRTQQEDSAVYLCASSWTTSGGDEQFFGPGTRLTVL.